This T cell receptor beta chain was captured in a study of response to subunit inactivated influenza vaccine. Study findings and constraints: The authors put forward the suggestion that each seasonal influenza vaccination may bring in only a limited number of new T cells.

One entry per CDR3 protein results from TCRdb running MiXCR on the RT-PCR reads. The sample lists more than 250,000 distinct CDR3 sequences, around a fifth occurring once. This clonotype was counted many times. Its antigen is still unknown. The germline CDR1 and CDR2 sequences are SGHAT and FQNNGV. Germline trimming cut 5 bases from V and 8 bases from J; bases unmatched to any gene: 7. The CDR3 is 15 amino acids. Sequencing used PBMCs from blood, obtained about 20 months after vaccination. The sequence was obtained from a man aged 50 to 69 who received an inactivated influenza vaccine. The J gene is TRBJ1-4, the V gene TRBV11-2; 11 bases are a match to TRBD1. The CDR3 bases are TGTGCCAGCAGCACCCGGACAGGGGGCAACGAAAAACTGTTTTTT. Protein sequence: CASSTRTGGNEKLFF.